This TCR beta chain derives from a study of T cells expressing NK-cell markers. This CDR3 region has 15 residues. Germline V gene data show CDR1 as SGHVS and CDR2 as FNYEAQ. TCRdb reanalyzed the 5' RACE reads and collapses them to one entry per CDR3 protein, without DNA. This sample's clone table lists about 460,000 distinct CDR3 sequences. The sequence was collected from a woman in her 50s in good health. The material sequenced was blood T cells: a sorted CD56 or NKG2C T cell subset, CD4+ or CD8+ T cells, or bulk PBMC T cells (not recorded which). V is TRBV7-6 and J is TRBJ2-7; lacking DNA, the TRBD2 call made by TCRdb goes unchecked. The CDR3 protein is CASSTTSGRVYEQYF.